The 31 T cell receptor beta chains given below trace back to one sample, sequenced in a study of cytomegalovirus exposure and HLA in healthy donors. Amplification used 60 Vbeta primers and 13 Jbeta primers. Clones were sequenced by immunoSEQ multiplex PCR, and TCRdb holds only the in-frame ones, with some missing. The sample carries 110,000 to 150,000 clones, over 75% recorded once. Sequencing was done on a sample of PBMCs. All receptors derive from a woman aged 50 to 60 in good health and CMV-seropositive.

J is TRBJ2-1 and V is TRBV29-1, with 10 bases that match TRBD1. V gave up 7 bases and J gave up 3 bases; unmatched junction bases: 9. The CDR3 runs 15 residues. The germline CDR1 and CDR2 sequences are SQVTM and ANQGSEA. DNA of the CDR3: TGCAGCGCCATCCGGGGACAGGGGAACTACAATGAGCAGTTCTTC. Translated: CSAIRGQGNYNEQFF.

The chain uses TRBV9 and TRBJ1-1; D uncertain. Trimming pared 1 base from V and 0 bases from J, leaving 4 bases between. The CDR3 loop spans 13 amino acids. Per the germline V gene, CDR1 is SGDLS and CDR2 is YYNGEE. Written as DNA, the CDR3 is TGTGCCAGCAGCGTACAGATGAACACTGAAGCTTTCTTT. Translating gives CASSVQMNTEAFF.

V gene TRBV5-1 combines with J gene TRBJ2-2, with 15 bases that match TRBD2. CDR1 SGHRS and CDR2 YFSETQ come from the germline V gene. Trimming took 4 bases from V and 6 from J; bases not matched to a gene: 16. The CDR3 extends over 20 amino acids. Here the CDR3 reads CASSRIGTSGGRETSGELFF. Written as DNA, the CDR3 is TGCGCCAGCAGCCGCATCGGGACTAGCGGGGGGCGGGAGACTTCCGGGGAGCTGTTTTTT.

The V and J genes are TRBV7-3 and TRBJ1-1; D might be TRBD1 (6 bases). V lost 7 bases, J lost 2 bases, and 17 bases lay in between. The germline gives CDR1 SGHTA, CDR2 FQGTGA. CDR3 length: 15 amino acids. The CDR3 nucleotides read TGTGCCAGCACCCTAGGGGGTGACGGAAACACTGAAGCTTTCTTT. Amino acids: CASTLGGDGNTEAFF.

The chain has TRBV9 and TRBJ2-3; 10 nucleotides line up with TRBD2. Germline lookup yields CDR1 SGDLS and CDR2 YYNGEE. This CDR3 comprises 15 residues. The junction had 0 bases not matched to a gene; V was cut back by 2 bases and J by 0 bases. The CDR3 DNA sequence: TGTGCCAGCAGCGTGACTAGCGGGAGCACAGATACGCAGTATTTT. Protein sequence: CASSVTSGSTDTQYF. Filled out from reference TRBV9 and TRBJ2-3, the complete variable domain reads DSGVTQTPKHLITATGQRVTLRCSPRSGDLSVYWYQQSLDQGLQFLIQYYNGEERAKGNILERFSAQQFPDLHSELNLSSLELGDSALYFCASSVTSGSTDTQYFGPGTRLTVL.

This chain uses TRBV27 with TRBJ2-2; 9 bases line up with TRBD1. J lost 6 bases, V lost 4 bases, and 12 bases had no gene match. Germline V gene lookup returns CDR1 MNHEY and CDR2 SMNVEV (reference sequence). The CDR3 contains 17 residues. This chain's CDR3 is CASSSYPGQGNPGELFF. The CDR3 DNA is TGTGCCAGCAGTTCGTACCCGGGACAGGGAAATCCCGGGGAGCTGTTTTTT.

This clone was detected once. V is TRBV7-3 and J is TRBJ2-1, with 7 bases lining up with TRBD2. The CDR3 is 14 amino acids. CDR1 and CDR2 (germline): SGHTA, FQGTGA. Losses at the gene ends were 3 bases for V and 2 bases for J; bases not matched to a gene: 1. The DNA for the CDR3 is TGTGCCAGCAGCTTTGGACTAGCCTACAATGAGCAGTTCTTC. It encodes CASSFGLAYNEQFF.

The rearrangement joins TRBV7-2 to TRBJ2-1; a possible D gene is TRBD1 (6 bases). CDR1 is SGHTA and CDR2 is FQGNSA in the germline V gene. This CDR3 spans 17 amino acids. V was clipped by 1 base and J by 4 bases, with 17 bases between them. The CDR3 DNA reads TGTGCCAGCAGCTTAGTGCGTAGGTCCAGGGGTTACAATGAGCAGTTCTTC. It yields the protein CASSLVRRSRGYNEQFF.

The chain couples TRBV4-2 to TRBJ1-2, with D perhaps matching TRBD1 (5 bases). CDR1 and CDR2 from the germline V gene are LGHNA and YNFKEQ. Trimming shortened V by 3 bases and J by 7 bases, and 12 bases separated the two germline ends. This CDR3 is 13 amino acids long. The CDR3 coding sequence is TGTGCCAGCAGCCAGACCCCAGGGCTTGGCTACACCTTC. Translating it yields CASSQTPGLGYTF.

V and J are TRBV2 and TRBJ2-3, with 7 bases identical to TRBD1. This CDR3 is 14 amino acids long. Germline CDR1 and CDR2: SNHLY and FYNNEI. Germline trimming cut 3 bases from V and 3 bases from J; bases unmatched to any gene: 3. The CDR3 loop is CASSDRGITDTQYF. The CDR3 bases are TGTGCCAGCAGTGACAGGGGGATAACAGATACGCAGTATTTT.

Regarding this clone: Other DNA sequences of this sample code for an identical CDR3. The chain is built from TRBV5-1 and TRBJ2-7; the match to TRBD2 covers 9 bases. This CDR3 has 14 amino acids. After removal of 0 bases from V and 6 bases from J, the junction contained 4 bases not matched to a gene. Germline V gene data show CDR1 as SGHRS and CDR2 as YFSETQ. The CDR3 protein is CASSLEAGGPEQYF. The CDR3 DNA reads TGCGCCAGCAGCTTGGAGGCGGGGGGGCCCGAGCAGTACTTC.

The genes are TRBV6-1 and TRBJ2-1; TRBD1 agrees at 7 bases. CDR1 is MNHNS, CDR2 SASEGT, per germline. The length of the CDR3 is 11 residues. Germline trimming cut 7 bases from V and 15 bases from J; bases unmatched to any gene: 9. The CDR3 bases are TGTGCCAGCATGACAGACAGGGACGCGTTCTTC. It yields the protein CASMTDRDAFF.

The V and J genes are TRBV9 and TRBJ2-5; D gene uncertain. The J call may be faulty, since TRBJ2-7 better matches the DNA end. Germline CDR1 reads SGDLS; CDR2 reads YYNGEE. The CDR3 is 12 amino acids. As DNA, the CDR3 is TGTGCCAGCAATCGGGTTGGCTACGAGCAGTACTTC. It codes for CASNRVGYEQYF.

The chain uses TRBV4-1 and TRBJ1-1; D may be TRBD1 (6 bases). The germline V gene has CDR1 MGHRA and CDR2 YSYEKL. Trimming cost V 5 bases and J 1 base, with 14 bases left between them. The CDR3 length is 15 residues. The CDR3 DNA sequence: TGCGCCAGCAGCTTCCCCGGGACACCGAACACTGAAGCTTTCTTT. Translated: CASSFPGTPNTEAFF.

This clone was seen just once. The chain links TRBV19 to TRBJ2-2, with 8 nucleotides matching TRBD1. Germline CDR1 is LNHDA and CDR2 is SQIVND (reference sequence). V was clipped by 10 bases and J by 5 bases; unmatched bases: 6. The CDR3 length is 13 residues. This chain's CDR3 is CATRTGNTGELFF. CDR3 sequence (DNA): TGTGCCACCCGGACAGGGAATACCGGGGAGCTGTTTTTT.

This clone was observed a handful of times. The CDR3 bases are TGTGCCAGCAATCCTTCGGACAGGGGGCGGTCACCCCTCCACTTT. It yields the protein CASNPSDRGRSPLHF. The V and J genes are TRBV28 and TRBJ1-6, with TRBD1 matching 11 bases. The CDR3 extends over 15 amino acids. Germline V CDR1 and CDR2: MDHEN, SYDVKM. The V segment lost 7 bases and the J segment 10 bases; nucleotides outside the gene matches: 9. Based on the CDR3 plus reference TRBV28 and TRBJ1-6, the full variable domain is DVKVTQSSRYLVKRTGEKVFLECVQDMDHENMFWYRQDPGLGLRLIYFSYDVKMKEKGDIPEGYSVSREKKERFSLILESASTNQTSMYLCASNPSDRGRSPLHFGNGTRLTVT.

The chain links TRBV7-8 to TRBJ2-5, with 9 nucleotides matching TRBD1. Germline V gene sequence: CDR1 SGHVS, CDR2 FQNEAQ. This CDR3 spans 15 amino acids. V lost 5 bases, J lost 7 bases, and 11 bases stayed unmatched. The CDR3 region has the DNA TGTGCCAGCAGCACTCGGACAGGGGCCCATGGGACCCAGTACTTC. It specifies CASSTRTGAHGTQYF.

This clone has more than one count but fewer than ten. The V call is TRBV5-4, the J call TRBJ2-1; D remains ambiguous. The CDR3 covers 16 residues. From germline, CDR1 is SGHNT and CDR2 YYREEE (reference sequence). The V and J ends lost 0 bases and 5 bases respectively, with 15 bases between them. CDR3 region: CASSLELATVNNEQFF. DNA for the CDR3: TGTGCCAGCAGCTTGGAATTGGCGACTGTTAACAATGAGCAGTTCTTC.

The chain carries TRBV7-3 and TRBJ1-1; TRBD1 matches at 10 bases. The CDR3 consists of 15 residues. Germline V gene sequence: CDR1 SGHTA, CDR2 FQGTGA. Losses at the gene ends were 5 bases for V and 11 bases for J; bases not matched to a gene: 14. CDR3 sequence reads: CASSKTGGNSGEAFF. Here the CDR3 DNA reads TGTGCCAGCAGCAAGACAGGGGGCAACTCCGGTGAGGCTTTCTTT.

CDR3 sequence (DNA): TGCAGCGCCTCCAAGGGTAGCGGGGGGACTGATTTCTACAATGAGCAGTTCTTC. It translates to CSASKGSGGTDFYNEQFF. The chain recombines TRBV29-1 with TRBJ2-1; 10 bases fit TRBD2. CDR1 is SQVTM, CDR2 ANQGSEA, per germline. V was pared by 7 bases and J by 3 bases, with 18 bases of the junction left unmatched. The CDR3 sequence is 18 residues long.

The chain employs TRBV9 and TRBJ1-2; unclear D gene. Deletions cut 0 bases from V and 3 bases from J, with 12 bases between. There are 15 residues in the CDR3. Germline values: CDR1 SGDLS, CDR2 YYNGEE. CDR3 sequence reads: CASSVDREGHYGYTF. The CDR3 nucleotides read TGTGCCAGCAGCGTAGATCGGGAAGGCCACTATGGCTACACCTTC.

This clone appeared once. The chain couples TRBV2 to TRBJ2-3; weak D call: TRBD1 (6 bases). V dropped 6 bases and J dropped 4 bases, with 17 bases sitting between them. The CDR3 consists of 15 residues. Germline V lookup: CDR1 SNHLY, CDR2 FYNNEI. In nucleotides, the CDR3 is TGTGCCAGCAGATCCACAGGGTTTCTGCCAGATACGCAGTATTTT. Encoded protein: CASRSTGFLPDTQYF.

The gene calls are TRBV10-3 and TRBJ1-4; 8 nucleotides agree with TRBD1. The length of the CDR3 is 13 residues. V lost 8 bases to trimming and J lost 3 bases; unmatched junction nucleotides: 2. Germline values: CDR1 ENHRY, CDR2 SYGVKD. The CDR3 loop is CAISGQANEKLFF. The CDR3 nucleotides read TGTGCCATCTCGGGACAGGCTAATGAAAAACTGTTTTTT.

The chain joins TRBV19 to TRBJ2-4; 11 bases are shared with TRBD2. Germline V CDR1 and CDR2: LNHDA, SQIVND (reference sequence). The CDR3 covers 21 residues. With 6 bases clipped from V and 0 bases from J, the junction kept 19 bases outside the gene matches. The CDR3 reads CASSPRETGTSGPLAKNIQYF. The DNA of the CDR3 is TGTGCCAGTAGCCCCAGGGAGACCGGGACTAGCGGACCGTTAGCCAAAAACATTCAGTACTTC.

The chain uses TRBV7-9 and TRBJ1-4, with D tentatively TRBD1 (5 bases). The germline V and J ends were trimmed by 5 bases and 5 bases, with 12 bases remaining between them. This CDR3 region has 14 residues. Germline values: CDR1 SEHNR, CDR2 FQNEAQ (reference sequence). This CDR3 reads CASSPGGSNEKLFF. The CDR3 DNA reads TGTGCCAGCAGCCCCGGGGGGTCCAATGAAAAACTGTTTTTT.

The chain is built from TRBV11-3 and TRBJ2-3; 8 bases line up with TRBD2. Germline V lookup: CDR1 SGHNT, CDR2 YENEEA. CDR3 length: 15 amino acids. J gave up 8 bases and V 5 bases, and 12 bases lay outside the gene matches. The CDR3 region is CASSIRTGRVVTQYF. The CDR3 DNA is TGTGCCAGCAGCATCCGGACCGGGAGGGTTGTTACGCAGTATTTT.

This chain uses TRBV7-2 with TRBJ2-3; 8 bases fit TRBD2. Per germline, CDR1 SGHTA and CDR2 FQGNSA. The CDR3 totals 16 residues. The junction had 7 bases not matched to a gene; V was cut back by 1 base and J by 4 bases. CDR3 protein: CASSLGLAGLADTQYF. CDR3 coding DNA: TGTGCCAGCAGCTTAGGGCTAGCGGGTCTCGCAGATACGCAGTATTTT.

This clone was observed a few times. The V call is TRBV7-2, the J call TRBJ2-1; 13 bases are shared with TRBD2. The CDR3 extends over 15 amino acids. Germline loops: CDR1 SGHTA, CDR2 FQGNSA. V was clipped by 5 bases and J by 5 bases; unmatched bases: 3. DNA for the CDR3: TGTGCCAGCAGCCGGGGACTAGCGGGGAACAATGAGCAGTTCTTC. Residues: CASSRGLAGNNEQFF.

The rearrangement links TRBV2 to TRBJ2-3, with D possibly matching TRBD2 (6 bases). V lost 4 bases to trimming and J lost 6 bases, with 11 bases between them. This CDR3 comprises 13 residues. Per germline, CDR1 SNHLY and CDR2 FYNNEI. In DNA, the CDR3 is TGTGCCAGCAGTGCTGCAGGGAGGGATACGCAGTATTTT. It translates to CASSAAGRDTQYF.

This chain links TRBV7-2 with TRBJ2-5; 13 bases line up with TRBD2. CDR1 and CDR2 (germline): SGHTA, FQGNSA. The CDR3 extends over 16 amino acids. V dropped 5 bases and J dropped 1; count of bases not matched to a gene: 4. CDR3 coding DNA: TGTGCCAGCAGCCAATGGACTAGCGGGGGCCAAGAGACCCAGTACTTC. As protein: CASSQWTSGGQETQYF.

The chain links TRBV4-2 to TRBJ1-3, with D unclear. The CDR3 extends over 16 amino acids. Trimming pared 2 bases from V and 0 bases from J, leaving 11 bases between. The germline V gene encodes CDR1 LGHNA and CDR2 YNFKEQ. In nucleotides, the CDR3 is TGTGCCAGCAGCCAACTATTCCAGGTCTCTGGAAACACCATATATTTT. This codes for CASSQLFQVSGNTIYF.